The 19 T cell receptor beta chains given below trace back to one sample, sequenced in a study of blood T cells in healthy people across ages. With a J-beta primer mix and a sample-barcoded 5' primer, a second PCR ran 7 to 11 cycles. MiXCR, run by TCRdb on the 5' RACE reads, gives a single entry per CDR3 protein. The sample has 1.5 million to 2 million distinct CDR3 sequences, 28% seen once. Sequences were obtained from blood. These receptors were collected from a woman between 25 and 40 years old in good health.

The CDR3 loop reads CASSYYGLAKNIQYF. The CDR3 DNA follows: TGTGCCAGCAGTTACTACGGACTAGCCAAAAACATTCAGTACTTC. The gene calls are TRBV6-7 and TRBJ2-4, with a tentative D call TRBD2 (5 bases). TRBV6-7 is annotated as an ORF whose role is uncertain. The CDR3 is 15 residues long. With 1 base removed from V and 0 bases from J, the gap between germline ends came to 7 bases.

As to this clonotype: Since a much larger clone is just one base distant, this may be a read error. The genes are TRBV6-5 and TRBJ2-1, with D possibly called TRBD1 or TRBD2 (5 bases each). The DNA end favors TRBJ2-7, so the J call may be wrong. The CDR3 contains 14 residues. Looked up from germline, CDR1 is MNHEY and CDR2 is SVGAGI. The CDR3: CASSWDPILNEQYF. The CDR3, as DNA: TGTGCCAGCAGTTGGGACCCTATCCTCAATGAGCAGTACTTC.

The genes are TRBV29-1 and TRBJ2-5; 12 bases line up with TRBD2. The J call may be wrong; the DNA end is better matched by TRBJ2-1. This CDR3 contains 18 residues. Germline CDR1 is SQVTM and CDR2 is ANQGSEA. CDR3 DNA sequence: TGCAGCGTTGCTGCTTGGACTAGCGGGGAGATGTACCAAGAGACCCAGTTCTTC. This gives the protein CSVAAWTSGEMYQETQFF.

J is TRBJ2-3 and V is TRBV11-2; D is perhaps TRBD2 (5 bases). Trimming cost V 5 bases and J 4 bases, with 10 bases left between them. Looked up from germline, CDR1 is SGHAT and CDR2 is FQNNGV. CDR3 length equals 13 residues. This CDR3 is CASSALVPDTQYF. The CDR3 DNA reads as TGTGCCAGCAGCGCACTAGTTCCAGATACGCAGTATTTT.

This clonotype was recorded many times. The chain carries TRBV6-5 and TRBJ2-5; TRBD2 agrees at 8 bases. The junction had 4 bases not matched to a gene; V was cut back by 6 bases and J by 4 bases. CDR1 MNHEY and CDR2 SVGAGI come from the germline V gene. This CDR3 contains 13 residues. CDR3 in DNA: TGTGCCAGCAGAAGCGGGGGTGGAGAGACCCAGTACTTC. Encoded protein: CASRSGGGETQYF.

The chain combines TRBV5-5 with TRBJ1-2; a weak D match, TRBD1 (5 bases). Between the trimmed V and J ends, which lost 5 bases and 3 bases, there was a span of 14 bases. The CDR3 is made up of 14 amino acids. Per the germline V gene, CDR1 is SGHKS and CDR2 is YYEKEE (reference sequence). CDR3 residues: CASSSSTTDYGYTF. CDR3 coding DNA: TGTGCCAGCAGTTCTAGTACGACAGACTATGGCTACACCTTC.

The chain links TRBV12-3 or TRBV12-4 to TRBJ2-3; D is uncertain. This CDR3 comprises 13 residues. V was trimmed by 5 bases and J by 4 bases, leaving 10 bases between them. CDR3 in amino acids: CASSTARADTQYF. The CDR3 DNA reads as TGTGCCAGCAGTACCGCGAGAGCAGATACGCAGTATTTT.

This clonotype occurred many times. V usage is TRBV7-2 and J usage is TRBJ2-1; 7 bases are a match to TRBD2. Germline V gene data show CDR1 as SGHTA and CDR2 as FQGNSA. V lost 3 bases, J lost 4 bases, and 3 bases stayed unmatched. The CDR3 sequence is 14 residues long. CDR3 in DNA: TGTGCCAGCAGCTTGGAAGCGGGGTACAATGAGCAGTTCTTC. Residues: CASSLEAGYNEQFF. Complete variable domain (other parts from reference TRBV7-2 and TRBJ2-1): GAGVSQSPSNKVTEKGKDVELRCDPISGHTALYWYRQSLGQGLEFLIYFQGNSAPDKSGLPSDRFSAERTGGSVSTLTIQRTQQEDSAVYLCASSLEAGYNEQFFGPGTRLTVL.

This clonotype was counted a few times. A much larger clonotype is one base distant, so this may be a read error. The chain couples TRBV5-1 to TRBJ1-2; D perhaps matches TRBD1 (5 bases). This CDR3 comprises 14 residues. The germline V gene encodes CDR1 SGHRS and CDR2 YFSETQ. As DNA, the CDR3 is TGCACCAGCAGCTTGGCCCAGGGTAACTATGGCTACACCTTC. It codes for CTSSLAQGNYGYTF. The full variable domain, in which reference TRBV5-1 and TRBJ1-2 provide the parts outside the CDR3, is KAGVTQTPRYLIKTRGQQVTLSCSPISGHRSVSWYQQTPGQGLQFLFEYFSETQRNKGNFPGRFSGRQFSNSRSEMNVSTLELGDSALYLCTSSLAQGNYGYTFGSGTRLTVV.

This clonotype came up many times. The gene calls are TRBV28 and TRBJ2-5; D remains unclear. Trimming pared 7 bases from V and 2 bases from J, leaving 11 bases between. The CDR3 covers 13 residues. Per germline, CDR1 MDHEN and CDR2 SYDVKM. CDR3 DNA sequence: TGTGCCAGCACCTACCCCCCACAAGAGACCCAGTACTTC. Protein sequence: CASTYPPQETQYF.

This clonotype was found many times. The chain links TRBV4-3 to TRBJ2-7; 9 nucleotides agree with TRBD2. The germline gives CDR1 LGHNA, CDR2 YSLEER. V trimming: 1 base; J trimming: 1 base; junction bases outside the gene matches: 8. This CDR3 has 17 amino acids. The CDR3 reads CASSQGASGIQSYEQYF. In DNA, the CDR3 is TGCGCCAGCAGCCAAGGCGCTAGCGGGATCCAATCCTACGAGCAGTACTTC.

This clonotype was seen a single time. A much bigger clone sits one base away, suggesting this may be a read error. The chain links TRBV5-1 to TRBJ1-2; no reliable D call. Germline V lookup: CDR1 SGHRS, CDR2 YFSETQ. There are 15 residues in the CDR3. CDR3 coding DNA: TGCGCCAGCAGGCTTGAGCCGGCCTTTAACTATGACTACACCTTC. Amino acid sequence: CASRLEPAFNYDYTF.

This clonotype was recorded a few times. J is TRBJ2-5 and V is TRBV10-3; maybe TRBD1 (6 bases). Germline assignment: CDR1 ENHRY and CDR2 SYGVKD. The CDR3 consists of 14 residues. Trimming cost V 5 bases and J 1 base, with 11 bases left between them. The CDR3 DNA follows: TGTGCCATCAGTCGCCAGGGGAGCCAAGAGACCCAGTACTTC. Protein sequence: CAISRQGSQETQYF.

V gene TRBV5-1 combines with J gene TRBJ2-3; 8 nucleotides line up with TRBD2. In germline, CDR1 is SGHRS, CDR2 YFSETQ. The CDR3 is made up of 16 amino acids. V trimming: 4 bases; J trimming: 4 bases; junction bases outside the gene matches: 11. CDR3 bases: TGCGCCAGCAGCAACGTAGCGGGGTATGGCGCAGATACGCAGTATTTT. It encodes CASSNVAGYGADTQYF.

The V gene is TRBV5-1, the J gene TRBJ2-1; maybe TRBD1 (5 bases). Trimming shortened V by 4 bases and J by 4 bases, and 15 bases separated the two germline ends. CDR1 is SGHRS and CDR2 is YFSETQ in the germline V gene. The CDR3 totals 15 residues. CDR3 sequence reads: CASSHNQGIYNEQFF. The CDR3 DNA reads TGCGCCAGCAGCCATAATCAGGGAATTTACAATGAGCAGTTCTTC.

The chain employs TRBV6-5 and TRBJ1-6; weak D call: TRBD1 (6 bases). With 8 bases removed from V and 5 bases from J, the gap between germline ends came to 13 bases. This CDR3 is 14 amino acids long. The germline CDR1 and CDR2 sequences are MNHEY and SVGAGI. The DNA for the CDR3 is TGTGCCAGCTCACCCTCAGGGGATAATTCACCCCTCCACTTT. Protein: CASSPSGDNSPLHF.

The gene calls are TRBV6-2 or TRBV6-3 and TRBJ1-1, with unresolved D. This CDR3 has 16 amino acids. Germline V lookup: CDR1 MNHEY, CDR2 SVGEGT. The V and J ends lost 5 bases and 0 bases respectively, with 16 bases between them. CDR3 residues: CASSTNLDAMNTEAFF. DNA of the CDR3: TGTGCCAGCAGTACCAACCTGGATGCCATGAACACTGAAGCTTTCTTT.

This clonotype was counted many times. The chain couples TRBV9 to TRBJ2-4; TRBD1 or TRBD2 may be the D gene (6 bases each). Per the germline V gene, CDR1 is SGDLS and CDR2 is YYNGEE. This CDR3 region has 17 residues. V was trimmed by 7 bases and J by 8 bases, leaving 28 bases between them. CDR3 loop: CASDEQPEGQGADIQYF. CDR3 bases: TGTGCCAGCGATGAACAGCCGGAGGGACAAGGAGCGGACATTCAGTACTTC.

This clonotype was observed a few times. This chain connects TRBV28 to TRBJ2-7; D tentatively fits TRBD1 or TRBD2 (5 bases each). V lost 4 bases, J lost 2 bases, and 12 bases lay in between. The CDR3 is made up of 14 amino acids. CDR1 is MDHEN and CDR2 is SYDVKM in the germline V gene. This CDR3 reads CASSWAGSTYEQYF. The CDR3 nucleotides read TGTGCCAGCAGTTGGGCAGGGAGTACCTACGAGCAGTACTTC.